These 17 T cell receptor beta chains originate from one sample sequenced in a study of blood T cell repertoires in COVID-19. Profiled with immunoSEQ multiplex PCR; TCRdb holds only in-frame clones, not every one. The sample lists about 51,000 clones, about 82% occurring once. Sequencing was performed on peripheral blood. The receptors come from an elderly man with active COVID-19.

The chain couples TRBV6-1 to TRBJ2-2; D gene uncertain. Trimming cost V 3 bases and J 9 bases, with 8 bases left between them. This CDR3 comprises 12 residues. Germline CDR1 is MNHNS and CDR2 is SASEGT. The CDR3 here is CASSDTTRELFF. The CDR3 DNA sequence: TGTGCCAGCAGTGACACAACCAGGGAGCTGTTTTTT.

The chain couples TRBV28 to TRBJ1-2, with 8 bases identical to TRBD1. Germline V CDR1 and CDR2: MDHEN, SYDVKM. The junction had 7 bases not matched to a gene; V was cut back by 5 bases and J by 5 bases. This CDR3 has 14 amino acids. The CDR3 DNA reads as TGTGCCAGCAGTCCCCCAGACAGGGGTTATGGCTACACCTTC. Residues: CASSPPDRGYGYTF.

The rearrangement joins TRBV21-1 to TRBJ2-7; whether TRBD2, the table's D call, matches the DNA was not checked. TRBV21-1 is deemed a pseudogene. The CDR3 extends over 16 amino acids. CDR3 region: CASRKPKTSGRAEQYF. The CDR3 bases are TGTGCCAGCAGGAAACCCAAGACTAGCGGGAGGGCCGAGCAGTACTTC.

The gene calls are TRBV10-3 and TRBJ1-2; D remains ambiguous. The germline CDR1 and CDR2 sequences are ENHRY and SYGVKD. Trimming took off 2 bases at V and 2 bases at J, with 3 bases between the two ends. The CDR3 loop spans 12 amino acids. In DNA form, the CDR3 reads TGTGCCATCAGTGAGCAGAACTATGGCTACACCTTC. This sequence encodes CAISEQNYGYTF.

V is TRBV19 and J is TRBJ1-4; 7 nucleotides match TRBD1. This CDR3 region has 15 residues. With V trimmed by 6 bases and J by 8 bases, 12 bases remained unmatched. Germline CDR1 reads LNHDA; CDR2 reads SQIVND (reference sequence). CDR3 sequence (DNA): TGTGCCAGTAGACCTCGTCCGGGACAGAACGAAAAACTGTTTTTT. Amino acid sequence: CASRPRPGQNEKLFF.

V gene TRBV3-1 (or the pseudogene TRBV3-2) combines with J gene TRBJ1-3; unclear D gene. There are 14 residues in the CDR3. The V end was cut by 3 bases, the J end by 0 bases, with 6 bases between. Germline assignment: CDR1 LGHDT and CDR2 YNNKEL (reference sequence). The CDR3: CASSHLSSGNTIYF. In nucleotides, the CDR3 is TGTGCCAGCAGCCATTTGAGCTCTGGAAACACCATATATTTT.

This chain connects TRBV2 to TRBJ2-7; D may be TRBD2 (5 bases). The V gene lost 9 bases and the J gene lost 4 bases, with 22 bases spanning the gap. This CDR3 has 15 residues. From germline, CDR1 is SNHLY and CDR2 FYNNEI. The chain's CDR3 is CASSIPGIRSYEQYF. CDR3 DNA sequence: TGTGCCAGTTCCATCCCCGGGATCCGATCGTACGAGCAGTACTTC.

The chain carries TRBV4-3 and TRBJ2-7; D may be TRBD2 (5 bases). V gave up 0 bases and J gave up 1 base, with 13 bases separating them. Germline lookup yields CDR1 LGHNA and CDR2 YSLEER. This CDR3 has 16 amino acids. The CDR3 DNA sequence: TGCGCCAGCAGCCAAGATCGGGCGGGTATATCCTACGAGCAGTACTTC. As protein: CASSQDRAGISYEQYF.

The chain couples TRBV27 to TRBJ2-1, with 9 nucleotides matching TRBD2. CDR3 length: 14 residues. Germline loops: CDR1 MNHEY, CDR2 SMNVEV (reference sequence). V lost 3 bases, J lost 9 bases, and 6 bases stayed unmatched. The CDR3 here is CASSFSGRRGEQFF. DNA of the CDR3: TGTGCCAGCAGTTTCAGCGGGAGGCGGGGTGAGCAGTTCTTC.

The chain joins TRBV9 to TRBJ2-6, with TRBD2 identical over 8 bases. The CDR3 spans 16 residues. J lost 5 bases, V lost 2 bases, and 6 bases had no gene match. The germline V gene encodes CDR1 SGDLS and CDR2 YYNGEE. The CDR3: CASSVASGSRANVLTF. The DNA for the CDR3 is TGTGCCAGCAGCGTCGCTAGCGGGTCTAGGGCCAACGTCCTGACTTTC.

J is TRBJ2-5 and V is TRBV7-2; D unclear. V shed 4 bases and J shed 5 bases, with 11 bases lying between them. Germline assignment: CDR1 SGHTA and CDR2 FQGNSA. This CDR3 is 13 amino acids long. CDR3 in amino acids: CASSSRPRETQYF. The CDR3, as DNA: TGTGCCAGCAGCTCCCGCCCTCGGGAGACCCAGTACTTC. Variable domain in full (rest from reference TRBV7-2 and TRBJ2-5): GAGVSQSPSNKVTEKGKDVELRCDPISGHTALYWYRQSLGQGLEFLIYFQGNSAPDKSGLPSDRFSAERTGGSVSTLTIQRTQQEDSAVYLCASSSRPRETQYFGPGTRLLVL.

The CDR3 DNA reads as TGTGCCAGCAGCCGTGAACCGGGACTTACCTACGAGCAGTACTTC. Translation: CASSREPGLTYEQYF. The rearrangement uses TRBV6-1 and TRBJ2-7, with D perhaps TRBD2 (6 bases). Germline V gene sequence: CDR1 MNHNS, CDR2 SASEGT. The CDR3 spans 15 residues. The ends were cut back, 6 bases at V and 2 bases at J, with 17 bases in the middle.

For this clone: Distinct nucleotide sequences in the sample also encode this CDR3. The chain combines TRBV7-8 with TRBJ1-2, with 11 positions matching TRBD1. This CDR3 has 15 residues. Trimming at V came to 2 bases and at J to 8 bases, leaving 7 bases not matched to a gene. Germline assignment: CDR1 SGHVS and CDR2 FQNEAQ. The CDR3 region has the DNA TGTGCCAGCAGCTTACCGGGACAGGGGGTGGGGGGCTACACCTTC. Translated, it gives CASSLPGQGVGGYTF.

The sample holds a few counts of this clone. One junction end does not reproduce the germline sequence, and a read error may be involved. The CDR3 spells CASSLNSGYTF. DNA for the CDR3: TGTGCCAGCAGCCTCAACTCTGGCTACACCTTC. The chain couples TRBV3-1 (or the pseudogene TRBV3-2) to TRBJ1-2, with D uncertain. Germline V lookup: CDR1 LGHDT, CDR2 YNNKEL (reference sequence). The CDR3 spans 11 residues.

The chain combines TRBV6-2 or TRBV6-3 with TRBJ1-1, with D perhaps TRBD1 (5 bases). The V and J ends lost 0 bases and 3 bases respectively, with 23 bases between them. This CDR3 is 19 amino acids long. Germline V gene sequence: CDR1 MNHEY, CDR2 SVGEGT. The CDR3, as DNA: TGTGCCAGCAGTTACTCCACAGTGTATTCCGGGGGGGAGGACACTGAAGCTTTCTTT. It is translated as CASSYSTVYSGGEDTEAFF.

The rearrangement links TRBV18 to TRBJ2-2; 11 nucleotides match TRBD2. The CDR3 has 17 amino acids. Germline V gene data show CDR1 as KGHSH and CDR2 as LQKENI. J gave up 1 base and V 3 bases, and 4 bases lay outside the gene matches. CDR3 sequence reads: CASSPTGTSGNTGELFF. CDR3 nucleotide sequence: TGTGCCAGCTCACCGACGGGGACTAGCGGGAACACCGGGGAGCTGTTTTTT. Based on the CDR3 plus reference TRBV18 and TRBJ2-2, the full variable domain is NAGVMQNPRHLVRRRGQEARLRCSPMKGHSHVYWYRQLPEEGLKFMVYLQKENIIDESGMPKERFSAEFPKEGPSILRIQQVVRGDSAAYFCASSPTGTSGNTGELFFGEGSRLTVL.

This chain joins TRBV14 and TRBJ2-2; possible D gene TRBD2, 5 bases. The CDR3 length is 14 residues. Germline lookup yields CDR1 SGHDN and CDR2 FVKESK. V dropped 1 base and J dropped 4 bases, with 7 bases sitting between them. Here the CDR3 DNA reads TGTGCCAGCAGCCAAGCGGGGTCCACCGGGGAGCTGTTTTTT. It codes for CASSQAGSTGELFF.